The 19 T cell receptor beta chains in this list originate from one sample, sequenced in a study of spatial heterogeneity in lung cancer. Each CDR3 protein is one row after TCRdb ran MiXCR on the 5' RACE reads. The sample has 3,000 or so distinct CDR3 sequences, about 3.2% seen once; the top ten hold roughly an eighth. The time point denotes: sample taken at primary tumor resection. The sequences come from normal lung tissue next to the tumor, collected at surgery. The receptors here all came from a female donor with early-stage non-small cell lung cancer.

This clonotype was detected many times. The chain joins TRBV7-2 to TRBJ2-5, with TRBD2 identical over 10 bases. V was clipped by 2 bases and J by 3 bases; unmatched bases: 9. CDR3 length equals 17 residues. Germline V gene sequence: CDR1 SGHTA, CDR2 FQGNSA. The chain's CDR3 is CASSLQGLLAGKETQYF. The CDR3 coding sequence is TGTGCCAGCAGCTTACAGGGCCTACTAGCGGGGAAAGAGACCCAGTACTTC.

In its sample, this clonotype ranks as medium-sized. The chain uses TRBV12-3 or TRBV12-4 and TRBJ2-7; TRBD1 matches 9 bases. The CDR3 is made up of 17 amino acids. The V and J ends lost 6 bases and 2 bases, in that order; junction bases with no gene match: 14. Here the CDR3 reads CASSPPKGTGTPYEQYF. The CDR3 DNA reads as TGTGCCAGCAGCCCGCCGAAGGGGACAGGGACCCCCTACGAGCAGTACTTC.

By sample share, this clonotype is medium-sized (0.01 to 0.1%). The chain combines TRBV9 with TRBJ1-2; D not resolved. This CDR3 is built from 14 residues. Germline V CDR1 and CDR2: SGDLS, YYNGEE. Trimming left V 0 bases short and J 6 bases short, with 12 bases between. In DNA, the CDR3 is TGTGCCAGCAGCGTAGAGGGCAGAGCTCATGGCTACACCTTC. It codes for CASSVEGRAHGYTF.

Sample share makes this clonotype medium-sized (0.01 to 0.1%). The J gene is TRBJ2-7, the V gene TRBV27; no clear D gene. The V gene lost 6 bases and the J gene lost 0 bases, with 12 bases spanning the gap. Germline CDR1 MNHEY, CDR2 SMNVEV (reference sequence). This CDR3 spans 14 amino acids. The CDR3 sequence: CASSPRASSYEQYF. The CDR3 region has the DNA TGTGCCAGCAGCCCCCGGGCTAGCTCCTACGAGCAGTACTTC.

This clonotype showed up many times. The chain employs TRBV29-1 and TRBJ1-1, with 9 bases identical to TRBD1. This CDR3 has 14 residues. Germline V gives CDR1 SQVTM, CDR2 ANQGSEA. J gave up 0 bases and V 7 bases, and 6 bases lay outside the gene matches. CDR3 residues: CSDIQGALNTEAFF. Here the CDR3 DNA reads TGCAGCGACATACAGGGGGCCCTGAACACTGAAGCTTTCTTT.

This clonotype was seen repeatedly, ten times or more. The rearrangement links TRBV20-1 to TRBJ2-3, with 7 nucleotides matching TRBD2. This CDR3 is built from 16 residues. The germline V gene encodes CDR1 DFQATT and CDR2 SNEGSKA (reference sequence). Germline trimming cut 1 base from V and 1 base from J; bases unmatched to any gene: 8. The CDR3 DNA sequence: TGCAGTGCTAGAGCGTTCGGACTAGTGCGCACAGATACGCAGTATTTT. It specifies CSARAFGLVRTDTQYF.

This clonotype was observed at least ten times. The chain uses TRBV3-2 and TRBJ2-1; the table's D call TRBD1 went unverified against the DNA. TRBV3-2 is reported as a pseudogene. The length of the CDR3 is 15 residues. The CDR3 reads CASSSRGAAYNEQFF. CDR3 bases: TGTGCCAGCAGCTCGCGGGGGGCGGCCTACAATGAGCAGTTCTTC.

This clonotype ranks as medium-sized. This chain connects TRBV20-1 to TRBJ2-3; possible D gene TRBD2, 7 bases. The CDR3 covers 15 residues. V lost 6 bases, J lost 6 bases, and 22 bases lay in between. Germline V gene data show CDR1 as DFQATT and CDR2 as SNEGSKA (reference sequence). CDR3 nucleotides: TGCAGTGCCACTCGGGGGGCGGAGCGCATTGATACGCAGTATTTT. The encoded protein is CSATRGAERIDTQYF.

This clonotype was seen ten or more times. The chain is built from TRBV30 and TRBJ1-3; D uncertain. The germline CDR1 and CDR2 sequences are GTSNPN and SVGIG (reference sequence). The germline V and J ends were trimmed by 1 base and 0 bases, with 10 bases remaining between them. This CDR3 spans 15 amino acids. The CDR3 bases are TGTGCCTGGAGTGCGGTCACTAGCTCTGGAAACACCATATATTTT. It encodes CAWSAVTSSGNTIYF.

This clonotype appeared many times. The gene calls are TRBV2 and TRBJ1-1, with D unclear. Germline values: CDR1 SNHLY, CDR2 FYNNEI. V gave up 6 bases and J gave up 0 bases, with 11 bases separating them. The CDR3 totals 14 residues. The chain's CDR3 is CASRVDIMNTEAFF. Here the CDR3 DNA reads TGTGCCAGCAGGGTAGACATCATGAACACTGAAGCTTTCTTT.

In its sample, this clonotype ranks as medium-sized. The V call is TRBV7-2, the J call TRBJ2-3; D is ambiguous. This CDR3 comprises 14 residues. The germline V gene has CDR1 SGHTA and CDR2 FQGNSA. Trimming pared 2 bases from V and 0 bases from J, leaving 6 bases between. The chain's CDR3 is CASSLLHSTDTQYF. In DNA form, the CDR3 reads TGTGCCAGCAGCTTACTCCACAGCACAGATACGCAGTATTTT.

This clonotype was seen ten or more times. The chain combines TRBV6-5 with TRBJ2-5; D call uncertain. Deletions cut 5 bases from V and 5 bases from J, with 12 bases between. Germline V gene lookup returns CDR1 MNHEY and CDR2 SVGAGI. The CDR3 sequence is 13 residues long. The DNA for the CDR3 is TGTGCCAGCAGTCCCGGAGCGTGGGAGACCCAGTACTTC. Protein sequence: CASSPGAWETQYF.

This clonotype has ten or more counts. V and J are TRBV7-6 and TRBJ2-7, with a weak D call TRBD2 (6 bases). Germline V lookup: CDR1 SGHVS, CDR2 FNYEAQ. This CDR3 spans 14 amino acids. V lost 4 bases to trimming and J lost 6 bases, with 16 bases between them. The CDR3, as DNA: TGTGCCAGCAGCTCCTATACGACGGGGGTCGAGCAGTACTTC. It specifies CASSSYTTGVEQYF.

By its share, this clonotype is medium-sized. This chain links TRBV27 with TRBJ2-2; 8 bases align to TRBD2. Germline assignment: CDR1 MNHEY and CDR2 SMNVEV (reference sequence). V trimming: 6 bases; J trimming: 4 bases; junction bases outside the gene matches: 7. The CDR3 runs 15 residues. CDR3 in amino acids: CASRTAGVRTGELFF. Here the CDR3 DNA reads TGTGCCAGCAGGACAGCGGGGGTTCGCACCGGGGAGCTGTTTTTT.

This clonotype is categorized as medium-sized. V and J are TRBV6-2 or TRBV6-3 and TRBJ1-2; a possible D gene is TRBD1 (5 bases). The CDR3 runs 15 residues. V lost 1 base to trimming and J lost 6 bases, with 15 bases between them. Looked up from germline, CDR1 is MNHEY and CDR2 is SVGEGT. The CDR3 DNA reads as TGTGCCAGCAGTTACTACGGGACGGGGGAGAATGGCTACACCTTC. Amino acids: CASSYYGTGENGYTF.

This clonotype is classed as medium-sized (0.01 to 0.1%). The chain combines TRBV19 with TRBJ2-3, with 8 positions matching TRBD2. The CDR3 spans 15 residues. V lost 6 bases and J lost 6; bases outside the gene matches: 11. CDR1 LNHDA and CDR2 SQIVND come from the germline V gene (reference sequence). Written as DNA, the CDR3 is TGTGCCAGTAGCCCTACCGGGACTAGAGGTGATACGCAGTATTTT. Encoded protein: CASSPTGTRGDTQYF.

Within the sample, this clonotype is medium-sized (0.01 to 0.1%). The chain combines TRBV6-6 with TRBJ2-7; TRBD1 aligns across 9 bases. V lost 10 bases, J lost 6 bases, and 7 bases stayed unmatched. CDR1 and CDR2 (germline): MNHNY, SVGAGI (reference sequence). CDR3 size: 12 residues. The CDR3 DNA reads TGTGCCACCGGACAGGGGCTCGTCGAGCAGTACTTC. Translating it yields CATGQGLVEQYF.

In its sample, this clonotype ranks as medium-sized. This chain joins TRBV19 and TRBJ1-3; D is unresolved. The V gene's germline CDR1 is LNHDA and CDR2 SQIVND (reference sequence). This CDR3 is built from 16 residues. Trimming cost V 4 bases and J 3 bases, with 16 bases left between them. The CDR3 nucleotides read TGTGCCAGTAGTACCAATCGAGACGCGAGTGGAAACACCATATATTTT. It is translated as CASSTNRDASGNTIYF.

This clonotype ranks as medium-sized. The J gene is TRBJ1-1, the V gene TRBV6-1; possible D gene TRBD1, 6 bases. CDR3 length: 13 residues. Trimming took off 2 bases at V and 10 bases at J, with 14 bases between the two ends. The germline CDR1 and CDR2 sequences are MNHNS and SASEGT. The CDR3 DNA follows: TGTGCCAGCAGTGAAATGGGGGCCCCGGTAGCTTTCTTT. It specifies CASSEMGAPVAFF.